This is a list of T cell receptor beta chains from one sample in a study of blood T cell repertoires in COVID-19. The protocol was immunoSEQ multiplex PCR, while the TCRdb copy is restricted to in-frame clones and leaves out a portion. The sample records under 200,000 clones, about 88% being singletons. The sequenced material came from peripheral blood. The receptors shown here come from a young man with active or convalescent COVID-19. The CDR3 runs from the conserved cysteine through the conserved F or W. A D gene is named only where the DNA matches it firmly. Only part of the rows carry a size: once, few, many, or a class if the clone is expanded.

abundance	v_gene	j_gene	d_gene	CDR3aa	CDR3nt
once	TRBV28	TRBJ2-1	TRBD2	CASLAGGHNEQFF	TGTGCCAGCCTAGCGGGGGGTCACAATGAGCAGTTCTTC
-	TRBV15	TRBJ2-1	-	CATSTYYNEQFF	TGTGCCACCAGCACCTACTACAATGAGCAGTTCTTC
-	TRBV6-2/TRBV6-3	TRBJ2-1	-	CASSYSSGVTYNEQFF	TGTGCCAGCAGTTACTCGAGCGGCGTAACCTACAATGAGCAGTTCTTC
-	TRBV7-9	TRBJ2-5	TRBD1	CASVPTGGPETQYF	TGTGCCAGCGTCCCGACAGGGGGCCCTGAGACCCAGTACTTC
-	TRBV7-9	TRBJ2-1	TRBD2	CASTGGGGLAGAYNEQFF	TGTGCCAGCACCGGCGGGGGGGGACTAGCGGGAGCCTACAATGAGCAGTTCTTC
-	TRBV10-3	TRBJ1-1	-	CAISESGRGRNTEAFF	TGTGCCATCAGTGAGTCAGGGAGGGGCAGGAACACTGAAGCTTTCTTT
-	TRBV18	TRBJ2-1	-	CASSPREGRSYNEQFF	TGTGCCAGCTCACCACGTGAAGGGAGATCCTACAATGAGCAGTTCTTC
-	TRBV6-1	TRBJ1-2	-	CASSEVHRFFWGYTF	TGTGCCAGCAGTGAAGTTCACAGGTTTTTCTGGGGCTACACCTTC
-	TRBV12-3/TRBV12-4	TRBJ1-5	-	CASSLSGYQPQHF	TGTGCCAGCAGTTTGAGCGGGTATCAGCCCCAGCATTTT
-	TRBV19	TRBJ2-5	-	CASSIRGIGANQETQYF	TGTGCCAGTAGTATTCGAGGAATAGGGGCAAATCAAGAGACCCAGTACTTC
few	TRBV4-3	TRBJ2-7	TRBD2	CASSQEASGAYEQYF	TGCGCCAGCAGCCAAGAGGCTAGCGGGGCCTACGAGCAGTACTTC
-	TRBV4-1	TRBJ1-6	-	CASSLTLAGSFGSPLHF	TGCGCCAGCAGCCTCACGCTGGCCGGGTCCTTCGGGTCACCCCTCCACTTT
-	TRBV6-5	TRBJ1-5	-	CASSSQTDISNQPQHF	TGTGCCAGCAGTTCCCAGACAGACATTAGCAATCAGCCCCAGCATTTT
-	TRBV6-1	TRBJ2-1	TRBD2	CASSELAGYNEQFF	TGTGCCAGCAGTGAACTAGCGGGATACAATGAGCAGTTCTTC
-	TRBV29-1	TRBJ1-5	-	CSVEQGINQPQHF	TGCAGCGTTGAACAGGGGATCAATCAGCCCCAGCATTTT
-	TRBV24-1	TRBJ2-1	TRBD1	CATSDLGTGGYNEQFF	TGTGCCACCAGTGATCTCGGGACAGGGGGCTACAATGAGCAGTTCTTC